The source of this T cell receptor beta chain is a study of OX40 agonist ivuxolimab in advanced cancers. Regarding the complete study: Ivuxolimab, which targeted the costimulatory receptor OX40 (CD134), was an agonistic, fully human IgG2 monoclonal antibody. The paper reports the monotherapy dose-escalation portion (N of about 51 patients) of the phase I ivuxolimab trial. Partial responses were achieved by three dose-escalation patients, of whom one had hepatocellular carcinoma and two had cutaneous melanoma. Of the 50 or so patients in dose escalation, about 20 had hepatocellular carcinoma, some 15 had melanoma, 9 had renal cell carcinoma and 9 had head and neck cancer. Peripheral TCRbeta sequencing aimed to test whether ivuxolimab altered TCR sequence diversity and caused clonal T-cell expansion. In the dose-escalation cohort, 70% to 85% of patients were male, and the mean age was approximately 60 years with a range of roughly 20 to 80. Patients were allowed to have had prior anti-PD-1, anti-PD-L1 or anti-CTLA-4 therapy, and approximately 37% of the dose-escalation patients had been treated with checkpoint inhibitors. Intravenous ivuxolimab was administered to patients every 2 weeks at six dose levels: 0.01, 0.1, 0.3, 1.5, 3 and 10 mg/kg. Study-wide findings and limitations: In the 0.1-3.0 mg/kg groups, partial responders were among the patients with the lowest normalized peripheral clonal expansion, particularly in CD8+ T cells. At doses of 0.1 to 3.0 mg/kg, clonal expansion of both CD4+ and CD8+ blood T cells was observed from baseline to week 6. The antigen specificity of the peripheral T cells that underwent clonal expansion was not determined. Low levels of normalized T-cell clonal expansion were also seen in some patients who did not respond. After ivuxolimab, expanded clones were on average more numerous among CD8+ T cells than among CD4+ T cells.

To sequence the TCRbeta CDR3 region, genomic DNA was isolated from the sorted cells. The immunoSEQ Assay was used to sequence the TCRbeta CDR3 regions. What TCRdb holds here is the immuneACCESS table cut down to in-frame rearrangements. Part of the clones is not present; checked against another copy, under half of the missing clones reflect an unresolved V gene, and the others are unexplained. In all, the sample holds roughly 60,000 clones, and around 90% of those were seen once. The ten largest clones add up to 3.8% of the sample. A remark on this clone: There is no known antigen for this receptor. Per-nucleotide qualities are absent, and no much larger clonotype sits a single base away.

Patients with autoimmune disease history or receiving systemic immunosuppression were excluded from the trial. In every dose cohort, peripheral blood was drawn for TCR sequencing at baseline, cycle 4 day 1, and cycle 7 day 1. The samples were drawn from a first-in-human, open-label, multicenter phase I dose-escalation trial of ivuxolimab. Adults with locally advanced or metastatic melanoma, renal cell carcinoma, hepatocellular carcinoma or head and neck squamous cell carcinoma were enrolled in the trial. Before TCR sequencing, CD4+ T cells and CD8+ T cells from peripheral blood were sorted into separate populations. CDR1 and CDR2, looked up from the germline V gene, are MDHEN and SYDVKM. Deletion took 5 bases off V and 2 bases off J, with a span of 7 bases between the germline ends. Its CDR3 holds 12 amino acids, cysteine through phenylalanine. The DNA shown is the 36-base CDR3, in frame from base 1.

This sequence originates from an adult with an advanced solid tumor such as melanoma, head and neck, liver or kidney cancer. This receptor chain uses TRBV28 and TRBJ2-7; the best D guess is TRBD1, with 5 bases matching. Sequencing used CD4+ or CD8+ T cells sorted from blood, obtained in a trial of the OX40 agonist ivuxolimab. The nucleotides are TGTGCCAGCAGTAAGACAGCCTACGAGCAGTACTTC. The resulting protein is CASSKTAYEQYF.